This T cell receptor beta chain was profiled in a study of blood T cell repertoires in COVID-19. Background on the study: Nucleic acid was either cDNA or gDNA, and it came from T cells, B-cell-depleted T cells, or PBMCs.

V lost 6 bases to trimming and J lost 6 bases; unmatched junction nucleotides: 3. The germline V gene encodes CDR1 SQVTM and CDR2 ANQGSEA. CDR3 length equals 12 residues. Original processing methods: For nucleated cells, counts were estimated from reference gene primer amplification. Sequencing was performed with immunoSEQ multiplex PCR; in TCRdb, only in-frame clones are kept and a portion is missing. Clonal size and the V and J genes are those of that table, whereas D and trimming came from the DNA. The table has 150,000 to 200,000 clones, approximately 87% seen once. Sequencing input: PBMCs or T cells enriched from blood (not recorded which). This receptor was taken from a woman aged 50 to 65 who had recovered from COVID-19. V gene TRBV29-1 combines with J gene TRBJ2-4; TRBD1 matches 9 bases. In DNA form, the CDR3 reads TGCAGCGTGGGGGGACAGGGAAACATTCAGTACTTC. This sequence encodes CSVGGQGNIQYF.